This T cell receptor (beta chain) was obtained from a study of cytomegalovirus exposure and HLA in healthy donors. Whole-study findings and limits: The authors assumed roughly uniform sequencing depth across donors for presence/absence analyses. The classifier, whose performance was assessed in both the original and validation cohorts, reportedly diagnosed cytomegalovirus status with high specificity and sensitivity.

The PCR employed 60 Vbeta primers together with 13 Jbeta primers. TCRdb's copy holds only in-frame clones and misses some; the assay was immunoSEQ multiplex PCR. Of some 100,000 clones in the sample, 62% were seen once. Germline CDR1 MDHEN, CDR2 SYDVKM. J gave up 3 bases and V 5 bases, and 8 bases lay outside the gene matches. The CDR3 runs 15 residues. Details on this clone: Antigen: not known.

Sequencing input: PBMCs. The receptor comes from a woman in her 30s in good health and CMV-seropositive. The V and J genes are TRBV28 and TRBJ1-2, with TRBD1 matching over 8 bases. As DNA, the CDR3 is TGTGCCAGCAGTCCCCGGACAGGGTTAGACTATGGCTACACCTTC. This sequence encodes CASSPRTGLDYGYTF.